This T cell receptor (beta chain) is from a study of blood T cell repertoires in COVID-19 (TCRdb year 2020). Describing the broader study: Collaborator samples came from the United States, Italy and Spain and covered acute and convalescent phases of COVID-19. The material from the prospective study consisted of cDNA or gDNA derived from T cells, B-cell-depleted T cells, or PBMCs. Samples were obtained from the ongoing ImmuneRACE study (first 160 participants) and from over 1,000 subjects provided by 6 global collaborators. Nearly every sample came with metadata listing a de-identified subject ID, COVID-19 status, age in years and sex. The repertoires were released in a freely available public database intended as a resource for research on the immune response to SARS-CoV-2. Where HLA class I and class II types were available, the types were taken from metadata supplied by the sample provider, not from assay-based typing. Deeply sampled blood TCRbeta repertoires from subjects exposed to, actively infected with, or recovered from COVID-19 were included in the dataset. The paper as a whole reports these results and caveats: The amount of clinical and demographic metadata varied by source and participant and was provided uncurated.

Sequences SEHNR (CDR1) and FQNEAQ (CDR2) are obtained from the germline V gene (reference sequence). CDR3 length: 13 amino acids, cysteine to phenylalanine. Of the read, only the CDR3 DNA is kept; its 39 bases are in frame from base 1. Trimming leaves V shorter by 3 bases and J shorter by 8 bases, with the junction holding 6 bases beyond the gene matches. This clone appeared once. Its target antigen remains unknown. No quality values exist for individual bases; no much larger clone is one base distant. Participants in the prospective study were enrolled through a virtual design, were aged roughly 18 to 95 years, and lived in under 25 United States geographic areas. Cohort assignment in the prospective study relied on participant-reported clinical history from a screening survey and a study questionnaire. A participant counted as exposed if, within 2 weeks of entering the study, that participant had been in contact with someone who had a PCR-confirmed or clinician-diagnosed COVID-19 case. Each participant in the prospective study had whole blood, serum and a nasopharyngeal or oropharyngeal swab collected by mobile phlebotomists. Additional blood draws and questionnaires over an approximately 2-month period could optionally be provided by prospective study participants. Blood samples from the prospective study were shipped frozen or at room temperature prior to DNA extraction.

The immunoSEQ Assay, a bias-controlled multiplex PCR, was used to amplify TCRbeta CDR3 regions from genomic DNA. In the paper's pipeline: The number of nucleated cells in each sample was estimated by amplification of reference gene primers within the assay. To quantify the absolute abundance of each unique TCRbeta CDR3 rearrangement, sequence reads were collapsed and filtered. For each sample, productive Simpson clonality was calculated as the square root of Simpson's diversity index over productive rearrangements. TCRdb stores this immuneACCESS table with in-frame sequences only. Part of the clones is absent; in the studies checked, under half of the shortfall reflects unresolved V genes, and no reason is known for the rest. D and trimming come from the DNA, and the V and J calls and clone size come from that table. Here the sample has 200,000 to 250,000 clones; about 90% occur a single time. The ten largest make up roughly 3.7% of the sample.

The TCR originated in a woman in her twenties or thirties who had been exposed to COVID-19. The V gene is TRBV7-9 and the J gene is TRBJ1-2, and TRBD1 matches 7 of the central bases. Sequenced sample: PBMCs or T cells enriched from blood (not recorded which). The CDR3 loop reads CASSFTGEGGYTF. The DNA sequence follows: TGTGCCAGCAGCTTTACAGGGGAAGGCGGCTACACCTTC.